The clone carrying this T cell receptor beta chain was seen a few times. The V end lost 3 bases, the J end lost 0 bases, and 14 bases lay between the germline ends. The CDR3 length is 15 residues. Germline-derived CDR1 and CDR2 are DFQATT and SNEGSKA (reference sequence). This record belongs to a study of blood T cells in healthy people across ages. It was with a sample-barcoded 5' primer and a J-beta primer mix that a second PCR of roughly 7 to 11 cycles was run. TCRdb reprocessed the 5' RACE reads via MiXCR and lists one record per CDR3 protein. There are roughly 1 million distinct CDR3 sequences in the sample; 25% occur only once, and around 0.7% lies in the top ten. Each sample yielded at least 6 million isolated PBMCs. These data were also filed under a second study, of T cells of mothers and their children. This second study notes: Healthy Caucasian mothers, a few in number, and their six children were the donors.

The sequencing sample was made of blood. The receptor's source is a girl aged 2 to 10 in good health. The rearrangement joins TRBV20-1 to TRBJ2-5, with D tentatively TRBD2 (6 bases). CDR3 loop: CSARTEEGYQETQYF. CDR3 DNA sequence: TGCAGTGCTAGGACCGAGGAGGGGTACCAAGAGACCCAGTACTTC.